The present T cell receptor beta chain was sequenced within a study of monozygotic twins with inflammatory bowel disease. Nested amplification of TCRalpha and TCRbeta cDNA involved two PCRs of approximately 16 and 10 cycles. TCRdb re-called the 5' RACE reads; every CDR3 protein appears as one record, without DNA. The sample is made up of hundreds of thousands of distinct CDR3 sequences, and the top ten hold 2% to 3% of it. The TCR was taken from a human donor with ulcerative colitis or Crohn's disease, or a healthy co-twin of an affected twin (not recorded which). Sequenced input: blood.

The CDR3 spells CASSLALSSYEQYF. The chain links TRBV7-8 to TRBJ2-7. Germline V gene lookup returns CDR1 SGHVS and CDR2 FQNEAQ. This CDR3 spans 14 amino acids.